This T cell receptor (beta chain) derives from a study of blood T cells in healthy people across ages. With a J-beta primer mix and a sample-barcoded 5' primer, a second PCR ran roughly 6 to 11 cycles. TCRdb passed the 5' RACE reads through MiXCR, listing each CDR3 protein once. The sample consists of approximately 1.5 million distinct CDR3 sequences, 30% to 40% of them appearing once. V was clipped by 4 bases and J by 2 bases; unmatched bases: 12. CDR1 SGDLS and CDR2 YYNGEE come from the germline V gene. There are 17 residues in the CDR3. Donors ranged from about 6 to 95 years old and were healthy Caucasians in Russia. Roughly 9.5 milliliters of peripheral blood were drawn from each donor into EDTA-treated tubes.

The TCR comes from a woman between 25 and 40 years old in good health. Input material: blood. J is TRBJ2-3 and V is TRBV9, with 8 positions matching TRBD2. The chain's CDR3 is CASSIGRGGTNTDTQYF. DNA for the CDR3: TGTGCCAGCAGCATCGGGAGGGGCGGGACTAACACAGATACGCAGTATTTT.